These 29 T cell receptor beta chains were sequenced from one sample in a study of T cell responses to AZD1222 COVID-19 vaccine. Sequenced by immunoSEQ multiplex PCR; TCRdb stores in-frame clones only, minus some. This table has 90,000 to 120,000 clones, 85% to 95% appearing once. Source: peripheral blood, taken 28 days after the second AZD1222 dose. These TCRs come from an adult who received the AZD1222 COVID-19 vaccine.

The V and J genes are TRBV6-1 and TRBJ1-1, with 7 bases aligning to TRBD1. The length of the CDR3 is 13 residues. The trim removed 6 bases at V and 3 bases at J, leaving 4 bases unmatched. Germline assignment: CDR1 MNHNS and CDR2 SASEGT. The CDR3 loop reads CASSPRGHTEAFF. As DNA, the CDR3 is TGTGCCAGCAGCCCGAGGGGGCACACTGAAGCTTTCTTT.

The rearrangement uses TRBV7-2 and TRBJ2-5; 10 bases are shared with TRBD2. This CDR3 is 17 amino acids long. Germline trimming cut 5 bases from V and 6 bases from J; bases unmatched to any gene: 15. CDR1 and CDR2 (germline): SGHTA, FQGNSA. The CDR3 loop reads CASSLGASGGGGKTQYF. The CDR3, as DNA: TGTGCCAGCAGCCTAGGGGCTAGCGGGGGAGGAGGAAAGACCCAGTACTTC.

In DNA form, the CDR3 reads TGTGCCAGCAGCGTCGACATGGACACTGAAGCTTTCTTT. As protein: CASSVDMDTEAFF. The V gene is TRBV7-8, the J gene TRBJ1-1; D is unclear. This CDR3 has 13 amino acids. Germline lookup yields CDR1 SGHVS and CDR2 FQNEAQ. With 5 bases removed from V and 3 bases from J, the gap between germline ends came to 10 bases.

The chain joins TRBV11-2 to TRBJ2-7, with a tentative D call TRBD2 (6 bases). This CDR3 is built from 12 residues. Per the germline V gene, CDR1 is SGHAT and CDR2 is FQNNGV. Trimming stripped 6 bases from V and 6 bases from J, with 12 bases between. The DNA of the CDR3 is TGTGCCAGCAGTTTTATGGGGGGCGAGCAGTACTTC. Translated: CASSFMGGEQYF.

The V and J genes are TRBV5-6 and TRBJ2-7; possibly TRBD1 for D (5 bases). CDR3 length: 16 residues. Trimming pared 0 bases from V and 2 bases from J, leaving 15 bases between. From germline, CDR1 is SGHDT and CDR2 YYEEEE. Written as DNA, the CDR3 is TGTGCCAGCAGCTTGGGTACGTGGGGCGCAACCTACGAGCAGTACTTC. Its protein product is CASSLGTWGATYEQYF.

This chain uses TRBV28 with TRBJ1-5; 7 nucleotides align to TRBD1. Looked up from germline, CDR1 is MDHEN and CDR2 is SYDVKM. Trimming removed 4 bases from V and 7 bases from J; junction bases left unmatched: 4. CDR3 length: 13 amino acids. The CDR3 DNA sequence: TGTGCCAGCAGTTGGCTACAGGGGCAGCCCCAGCATTTT. Its protein is CASSWLQGQPQHF. Together with reference TRBV28 and TRBJ1-5, the CDR3 gives the full variable domain: DVKVTQSSRYLVKRTGEKVFLECVQDMDHENMFWYRQDPGLGLRLIYFSYDVKMKEKGDIPEGYSVSREKKERFSLILESASTNQTSMYLCASSWLQGQPQHFGDGTRLSIL.

V gene TRBV25-1 combines with J gene TRBJ1-3, with TRBD1 matching over 9 bases. Germline loops: CDR1 MGHDK, CDR2 SYGVNS. The V gene end was trimmed by 1 base and the J gene end by 4 bases; junction bases not matched to a gene: 5. The CDR3 has 16 amino acids. The chain's CDR3 is CASSELGQGSGNTIYF. DNA for the CDR3: TGTGCCAGCAGTGAATTGGGACAGGGCTCCGGAAACACCATATATTTT.

The chain is built from TRBV5-4 and TRBJ2-7, with 8 positions matching TRBD1. The CDR3 consists of 16 residues. Trimming removed 3 bases from V and 1 base from J; junction bases left unmatched: 9. Germline assignment: CDR1 SGHNT and CDR2 YYREEE (reference sequence). The CDR3 protein is CASSYPQGERSYEQYF. The CDR3 DNA reads TGTGCCAGCAGCTACCCACAGGGGGAGAGGTCCTACGAGCAGTACTTC.

The chain is built from TRBV6-1 and TRBJ1-2; D not certain. The CDR3 runs 12 residues. V lost 3 bases and J 3 bases, leaving 5 bases between the germline ends. Per the germline V gene, CDR1 is MNHNS and CDR2 is SASEGT. CDR3 in amino acids: CASSEPYYGYTF. CDR3 sequence (DNA): TGTGCCAGCAGTGAGCCCTACTATGGCTACACCTTC.

The chain links TRBV4-3 to TRBJ2-5; D gene unclear. The germline V gene encodes CDR1 LGHNA and CDR2 YSLEER. This CDR3 is built from 13 residues. V was shortened by 1 base and J by 3 bases, with 6 bases between the two germline ends. CDR3 sequence: CASSQGQKETQYF. CDR3 coding DNA: TGCGCCAGCAGCCAAGGACAAAAAGAGACCCAGTACTTC.

This clone was observed a single time. The chain is built from TRBV30 and TRBJ1-2; tentative D call: TRBD1 (5 bases). This CDR3 is 14 amino acids long. The germline V gene encodes CDR1 GTSNPN and CDR2 SVGIG (reference sequence). Trimming removed 0 bases from V and 6 bases from J, with 14 bases in between. CDR3 region: CAWSVGAGEDGYTF. CDR3 nucleotides: TGTGCCTGGAGTGTTGGGGCTGGGGAAGATGGCTACACCTTC.

The V call is TRBV4-1, the J call TRBJ1-4, with D possibly matching TRBD1 (5 bases). This CDR3 has 15 residues. The germline V gene encodes CDR1 MGHRA and CDR2 YSYEKL. Between the trimmed V and J ends, which lost 3 bases and 13 bases, there was a span of 21 bases. The CDR3 DNA sequence: TGCGCCAGCAGCCATCGGGACGGACCTTATGGGGGACTGTTTTTT. Translating gives CASSHRDGPYGGLFF.

The V gene is TRBV10-1, the J gene TRBJ1-5; 10 positions match TRBD1. From germline, CDR1 is WNHNN and CDR2 SYGVQD (reference sequence). The CDR3 contains 17 residues. The V gene end was trimmed by 8 bases and the J gene end by 0 bases; junction bases not matched to a gene: 10. The CDR3, as DNA: TGCGCCAGCTCCGGGACAGGGGCGACGTATAGCAATCAGCCCCAGCATTTT. Residues: CASSGTGATYSNQPQHF.

The CDR3, as DNA: TGTGCCAGCAGCTTGGCCAGTCGAGGGGACCCCTATAGCAATCAGCCCCAGCATTTT. This encodes CASSLASRGDPYSNQPQHF. The chain recombines TRBV5-4 with TRBJ1-5; D might be TRBD1 (5 bases). V lost 0 bases and J 0 bases, leaving 19 bases between the germline ends. Germline loops: CDR1 SGHNT, CDR2 YYREEE (reference sequence). The CDR3 is 19 amino acids.

V is TRBV14 and J is TRBJ2-7, with 7 bases lining up with TRBD1. Germline values: CDR1 SGHDN, CDR2 FVKESK. V lost 3 bases, J lost 0 bases, and 8 bases stayed unmatched. There are 16 residues in the CDR3. The CDR3 sequence is CASSHLPRDSSYEQYF. CDR3 DNA: TGTGCCAGCAGCCACCTCCCCCGGGACAGCTCCTACGAGCAGTACTTC.

This chain joins TRBV9 and TRBJ2-5; no clear D gene. Trimming left V 3 bases short and J 2 bases short, with 14 bases between. The CDR3 extends over 15 amino acids. CDR1 is SGDLS, CDR2 YYNGEE, per germline. The CDR3 DNA is TGTGCCAGCAGCGCAGGACCCGTGTGGCAAGAGACCCAGTACTTC. Its translation: CASSAGPVWQETQYF.

The chain links TRBV5-1 to TRBJ2-5, with 7 bases identical to TRBD1. CDR1 is SGHRS and CDR2 is YFSETQ in the germline V gene. The V gene end was trimmed by 4 bases and the J gene end by 5 bases; junction bases not matched to a gene: 11. The CDR3 is 15 amino acids. CDR3 DNA: TGCGCCAGCAGCCTACAGGGGAATATGGGTGAGACCCAGTACTTC. Translation: CASSLQGNMGETQYF.

The chain couples TRBV6-5 to TRBJ1-2; 9 positions agree with TRBD1. The CDR3 sequence is 16 residues long. Germline assignment: CDR1 MNHEY and CDR2 SVGAGI. Trimming cost V 0 bases and J 8 bases; bases outside gene matches: 10. CDR3 region: CASSYSKGQGRRGYTF. The CDR3 bases are TGTGCCAGCAGTTACTCGAAGGGACAGGGCCGGAGAGGCTACACCTTC.

The chain couples TRBV3-1 (or the pseudogene TRBV3-2) to TRBJ1-1; D not certain. CDR1 LGHDT and CDR2 YNNKEL come from the germline V gene (reference sequence). V dropped 5 bases and J dropped 6 bases, with 13 bases sitting between them. The CDR3 runs 13 residues. The CDR3 region is CASSFLDSPEAFF. In DNA form, the CDR3 reads TGTGCCAGCAGCTTCCTGGACTCACCTGAAGCTTTCTTT.

The V and J genes are TRBV6-5 and TRBJ1-1; 11 nucleotides line up with TRBD1. V shed 8 bases and J 7 bases; nucleotides not matched to a gene: 3. This CDR3 region has 12 residues. The germline CDR1 and CDR2 sequences are MNHEY and SVGAGI. CDR3 residues: CASWGQGVEAFF. The CDR3 nucleotides read TGTGCCAGCTGGGGACAGGGGGTTGAAGCTTTCTTT.

This clone was observed a few times. V and J are TRBV10-3 and TRBJ1-5, with 7 nucleotides matching TRBD1. This CDR3 comprises 14 residues. Germline assignment: CDR1 ENHRY and CDR2 SYGVKD. The ends lost 6 bases at V and 4 bases at J; junction bases unmatched: 6. The CDR3 sequence is CAISVDRDNQPQHF. The CDR3 DNA reads TGTGCCATCAGCGTTGACAGGGATAATCAGCCCCAGCATTTT.

J is TRBJ2-2 and V is TRBV4-3, with 13 bases fitting TRBD2. The germline gives CDR1 LGHNA, CDR2 YSLEER. The V and J ends lost 0 bases and 0 bases, in that order; junction bases with no gene match: 10. The CDR3 consists of 21 residues. The CDR3 spells CASSQDLGGTSGVPNTGELFF. Written as DNA, the CDR3 is TGCGCCAGCAGCCAAGATCTAGGAGGGACTAGCGGGGTACCGAACACCGGGGAGCTGTTTTTT.

This chain joins TRBV12-5 and TRBJ2-7; 8 nucleotides align to TRBD1. Germline CDR1 and CDR2: LGHNT and FRNRAP. Trimming cost V 7 bases and J 1 base; bases outside gene matches: 3. The CDR3 spans 13 residues. CDR3 region: CASEGQASYEQYF. The CDR3 nucleotides read TGTGCTAGTGAGGGACAGGCTTCCTACGAGCAGTACTTC.

This rearrangement joins TRBV6-5 to TRBJ1-5; no clear D. The CDR3 has 13 amino acids. V shed 6 bases and J shed 6 bases, with 12 bases lying between them. From germline, CDR1 is MNHEY and CDR2 SVGAGI. The DNA of the CDR3 is TGTGCCAGCAGACATATGGAGAGTCAGCCCCAGCATTTT. Translating gives CASRHMESQPQHF.

V gene TRBV18 combines with J gene TRBJ2-5; D possibly corresponds to TRBD2 (5 bases). Deletions cut 5 bases from V and 5 bases from J, with 21 bases between. This CDR3 contains 16 residues. Per the germline V gene, CDR1 is KGHSH and CDR2 is LQKENI. The CDR3 reads CASSIVDEGVKETQYF. In DNA, the CDR3 is TGTGCCAGCTCAATCGTCGACGAGGGAGTAAAGGAGACCCAGTACTTC. Based on the CDR3 plus reference TRBV18 and TRBJ2-5, the full variable domain is NAGVMQNPRHLVRRRGQEARLRCSPMKGHSHVYWYRQLPEEGLKFMVYLQKENIIDESGMPKERFSAEFPKEGPSILRIQQVVRGDSAAYFCASSIVDEGVKETQYFGPGTRLLVL.

The V and J genes are TRBV19 and TRBJ1-4; possible D gene TRBD1, 6 bases. Trimming shortened V by 4 bases and J by 0 bases, and 15 bases separated the two germline ends. The CDR3 is made up of 17 amino acids. Germline CDR1 and CDR2: LNHDA and SQIVND (reference sequence). The CDR3: CASSNGQPGTTNEKLFF. The DNA for the CDR3 is TGTGCCAGTAGTAACGGACAGCCGGGGACAACTAATGAAAAACTGTTTTTT.

The CDR3 region is CASSKRTSGTPPGGELFF. Here the CDR3 DNA reads TGTGCCAGCAGCAAAAGAACTAGCGGGACACCTCCCGGGGGGGAGCTGTTTTTT. The J gene is TRBJ2-2, the V gene TRBV14; TRBD2 matches 10 bases. Germline V gene data show CDR1 as SGHDN and CDR2 as FVKESK. V dropped 5 bases and J dropped 8; count of bases not matched to a gene: 17. The CDR3 has 18 amino acids.

This clone was detected a few times. V and J are TRBV5-1 and TRBJ1-3, with TRBD1 matching 10 bases. V dropped 3 bases and J dropped 8; count of bases not matched to a gene: 8. CDR3 length: 15 residues. The germline CDR1 and CDR2 sequences are SGHRS and YFSETQ. The CDR3 nucleotides read TGCGCCAGCAGCTCCCGGACAGGGGGAGTAGACACCATATATTTT. Its protein is CASSSRTGGVDTIYF.

V usage is TRBV27 and J usage is TRBJ2-3; D is unresolved. Germline CDR1 is MNHEY and CDR2 is SMNVEV (reference sequence). The CDR3 totals 13 residues. V was shortened by 6 bases and J by 3 bases, with 10 bases between the two germline ends. In DNA, the CDR3 is TGTGCCAGCAGGCCCTGGGGAACAGATACGCAGTATTTT. Translated, it gives CASRPWGTDTQYF.